The 8 T cell receptor beta chains reported below all come from one sample, sequenced in a study of blood T cell repertoires in COVID-19. Profiling relied on immunoSEQ multiplex PCR, and the TCRdb table lists in-frame clones only, not all of them. The repertoire holds fewer than 200,000 clones, with over 75% as singletons. Sequencing input: PBMCs or T cells enriched from blood (not recorded which). These TCRs come from a young woman who had recovered from COVID-19.

The chain employs TRBV9 and TRBJ2-7; maybe TRBD1 (7 bases). V lost 6 bases and J lost 1, with 17 bases in between. The CDR3 is made up of 15 amino acids. CDR1 and CDR2 (germline): SGDLS, YYNGEE. The CDR3 nucleotides read TGTGCCAGCACCGTCGGGCGGGACAGTTCCTACGAGCAGTACTTC. This translates into CASTVGRDSSYEQYF.

The rearrangement uses TRBV20-1 and TRBJ2-7; D is perhaps TRBD1 (5 bases). This CDR3 is 11 amino acids long. Per the germline V gene, CDR1 is DFQATT and CDR2 is SNEGSKA (reference sequence). The V gene lost 7 bases and the J gene lost 2 bases, with 9 bases spanning the gap. The chain's CDR3 is CSGSGPYEQYF. The CDR3 bases are TGCAGTGGATCAGGGCCCTACGAGCAGTACTTC.

The chain is built from TRBV6-5 and TRBJ1-6; TRBD1 agrees at 7 bases. This CDR3 contains 13 residues. Germline trimming cut 7 bases from V and 7 bases from J; bases unmatched to any gene: 4. Germline V gene sequence: CDR1 MNHEY, CDR2 SVGAGI. The CDR3 nucleotides read TGTGCCAGCACTAGGGGACAGAATTCACCCCTCCACTTT. Translation: CASTRGQNSPLHF.

This chain uses TRBV7-9 with TRBJ2-1; no clear D. Trimming stripped 1 base from V and 10 bases from J, with 11 bases between. This CDR3 contains 13 residues. The germline V gene has CDR1 SEHNR and CDR2 FQNEAQ (reference sequence). CDR3 protein: CASSLEGWAEQFF. The CDR3 DNA is TGTGCCAGCAGCTTAGAAGGTTGGGCCGAGCAGTTCTTC.

The chain carries TRBV14 and TRBJ2-2; 8 nucleotides line up with TRBD1. Trimming at V came to 4 bases and at J to 4 bases, leaving 8 bases not matched to a gene. CDR1 and CDR2 from the germline V gene are SGHDN and FVKESK. The CDR3 consists of 16 residues. Here the CDR3 DNA reads TGTGCCAGCAGCCGCTTACCTGGACAGGGCACCGGGGAGCTGTTTTTT. Translating gives CASSRLPGQGTGELFF.

In its sample, this clone was seen a few times. The chain is built from TRBV7-9 and TRBJ1-2; D is unclear. The germline V gene has CDR1 SEHNR and CDR2 FQNEAQ (reference sequence). The V and J ends lost 5 bases and 3 bases respectively, with 16 bases between them. The CDR3 is 15 amino acids. In nucleotides, the CDR3 is TGTGCCAGCAGCCCGCTGGACTCTCCTCACTATGGCTACACCTTC. Translated: CASSPLDSPHYGYTF.

The rearrangement joins TRBV6-5 to TRBJ2-3; possible D gene TRBD2, 5 bases. Trimming pared 11 bases from V and 0 bases from J, leaving 18 bases between. Germline loops: CDR1 MNHEY, CDR2 SVGAGI. This CDR3 is built from 15 residues. CDR3 nucleotides: TGTGCCGCCACCCGAGGGCCATCTAGCACAGATACGCAGTATTTT. Protein: CAATRGPSSTDTQYF.

The chain combines TRBV5-1 with TRBJ2-7; 12 nucleotides align to TRBD1. Germline assignment: CDR1 SGHRS and CDR2 YFSETQ. Unmatched junction bases numbered 10, after V lost 4 bases and J lost 5 bases. CDR3 length: 16 amino acids. CDR3 region: CASSIDPGQGAHEQYF. In DNA, the CDR3 is TGCGCCAGCAGCATAGATCCGGGACAGGGGGCACACGAGCAGTACTTC.